A selection of T cell receptor beta chains follows, all from one sample in a study of shared clonotypes between healthy human individuals. Sequencing was performed with immunoSEQ multiplex PCR; in TCRdb, only in-frame clones are kept and a portion is missing. The sample shows about 980,000 clones, approximately 80% of them seen only once. The sample comprised memory CD4+ T cells sorted from blood. These receptors all come from a man younger than 35 in good health. Both conserved end residues are part of each CDR3. D genes are given only for firm matches. For some rows the clone size is stated as once, few or many, or as a class when expanded; others skip it.

cdr3_aa cdr3_nt clone_size j_call d_call v_call
CASSTSGTGQETQYF TGTGCCAGTAGTACCTCCGGGACAGGCCAAGAGACCCAGTACTTC - TRBJ2-5 TRBD1 TRBV19
CATRSAGEGYTF TGTGCCACCCGGTCCGCTGGGGAGGGCTACACCTTC - TRBJ1-2 - TRBV6-5
CASSRPRGGSQTGELFF TGTGCCAGCAGCCGCCCCCGTGGAGGGAGTCAAACCGGGGAGCTGTTTTTT - TRBJ2-2 - TRBV5-4
CASSANEGTSTDTQYF TGTGCCAGCAGCGCGAATGAGGGCACTAGCACAGATACGCAGTATTTT - TRBJ2-3 - TRBV9
CASSVEPGSTEAFF TGTGCCAGCAGCGTAGAACCGGGTAGCACTGAAGCTTTCTTT - TRBJ1-1 - TRBV9
CAWSGGGPNQPQHF TGTGCCTGGAGCGGAGGAGGACCTAATCAGCCCCAGCATTTT - TRBJ1-5 - TRBV30
CASSRTSGPYEQYF TGTGCCAGCAGCCGGACCTCAGGACCCTACGAGCAGTACTTC - TRBJ2-7 - TRBV5-4
CASSRRAKYEQYF TGTGCCAGCAGCAGAAGGGCCAAGTACGAGCAGTACTTC few TRBJ2-7 - TRBV7-2
CASSLAGEVGYTF TGTGCCAGCAGCTTAGCAGGGGAAGTCGGCTACACCTTC - TRBJ1-2 - TRBV7-2
CSVGGRNTEAFF TGCAGCGTGGGGGGGCGGAACACTGAAGCTTTCTTT once TRBJ1-1 - TRBV29-1
CAISEGSGELFF TGTGCCATCAGCGAGGGATCCGGGGAGCTGTTTTTT - TRBJ2-2 - TRBV10-3
CATRGDTIYF TGTGCCACCCGGGGGGACACCATATATTTT - TRBJ1-3 - TRBV6-6
CAWSVRAGRFYEKLFF TGTGCCTGGAGTGTACGGGCGGGGAGGTTTTATGAAAAACTGTTTTTT - TRBJ1-4 - TRBV30
CAIKGSGNTIYF TGTGCCATCAAAGGCTCTGGAAACACCATATATTTT - TRBJ1-3 - TRBV10-3
CASSVKSGLRPLHF TGTGCCAGCAGCGTCAAATCAGGGCTGAGACCCCTCCACTTT - TRBJ1-6 - TRBV9
CASSRGTPNNEQFF TGCGCCAGCAGCCGCGGTACACCGAACAATGAGCAGTTCTTC - TRBJ2-1 - TRBV5-1
CASTLGTDYGYTF TGTGCCAGCACTCTAGGGACAGACTATGGCTACACCTTC - TRBJ1-2 TRBD1 TRBV28
CASSRTGTTGELFF TGCGCCAGCAGCCGGACAGGAACCACCGGGGAGCTGTTTTTT - TRBJ2-2 TRBD1 TRBV5-1
CASSLGSGSSYEQYF TGCGCCAGCAGCTTGGGTAGCGGTAGCTCCTACGAGCAGTACTTC - TRBJ2-7 - TRBV5-1
CAWSVTGRTEQYF TGTGCCTGGAGTGTAACAGGGCGCACCGAGCAGTACTTC - TRBJ2-7 - TRBV30
CASSPGGQRGNTIYF TGTGCCAGCAGCCCAGGCGGCCAGAGGGGAAACACCATATATTTT - TRBJ1-3 - TRBV11-2
CASSFGQGNTGELFF TGCGCCAGCAGCTTCGGACAGGGGAACACCGGGGAGCTGTTTTTT - TRBJ2-2 TRBD1 TRBV5-1
CASSVGSDSSFYGEQYF TGTGCCAGCAGTGTTGGGTCAGATAGCAGTTTCTATGGGGAGCAGTACTTC - TRBJ2-7 - TRBV6-1